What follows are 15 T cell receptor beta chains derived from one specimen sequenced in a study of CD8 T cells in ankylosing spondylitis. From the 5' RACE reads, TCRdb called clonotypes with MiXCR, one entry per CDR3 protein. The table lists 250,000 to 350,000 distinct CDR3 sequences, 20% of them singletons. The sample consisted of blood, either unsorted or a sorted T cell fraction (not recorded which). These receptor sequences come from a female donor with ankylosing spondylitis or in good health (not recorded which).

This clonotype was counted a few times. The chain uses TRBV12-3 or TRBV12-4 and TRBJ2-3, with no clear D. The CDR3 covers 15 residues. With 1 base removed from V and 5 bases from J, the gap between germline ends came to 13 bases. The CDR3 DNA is TGTGCCAGCAGTTTAGGACTGAGCTGGAGAGATACGCAGTATTTT. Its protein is CASSLGLSWRDTQYF.

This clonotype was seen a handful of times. The CDR3 DNA sequence: TGTGCCAGCAGTTACCGACGGAGCACAGATACGCAGTATTTT. It specifies CASSYRRSTDTQYF. V and J are TRBV6-5 and TRBJ2-3; D not resolved. Germline lookup yields CDR1 MNHEY and CDR2 SVGAGI. V lost 2 bases and J lost 0, with 6 bases in between. CDR3 length: 14 residues.

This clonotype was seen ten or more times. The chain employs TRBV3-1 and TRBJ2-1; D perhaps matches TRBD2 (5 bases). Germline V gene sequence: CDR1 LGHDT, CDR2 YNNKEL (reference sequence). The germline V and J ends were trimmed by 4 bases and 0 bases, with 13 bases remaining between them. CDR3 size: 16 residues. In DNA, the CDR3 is TGTGCCAGCAGCCGACTTAGCGACAACTCCTACAATGAGCAGTTCTTC. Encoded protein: CASSRLSDNSYNEQFF.

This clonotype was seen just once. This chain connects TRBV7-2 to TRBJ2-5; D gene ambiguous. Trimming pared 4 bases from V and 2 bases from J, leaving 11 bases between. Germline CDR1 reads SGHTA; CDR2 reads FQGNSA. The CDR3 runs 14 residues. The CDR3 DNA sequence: TGTGCCAGCAGCTGGGCGGCCAGTCAAGAGACCCAGTACTTC. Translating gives CASSWAASQETQYF.

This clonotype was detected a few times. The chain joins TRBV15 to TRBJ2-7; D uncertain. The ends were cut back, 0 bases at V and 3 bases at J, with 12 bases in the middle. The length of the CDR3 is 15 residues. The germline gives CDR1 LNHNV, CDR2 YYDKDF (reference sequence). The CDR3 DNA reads TGTGCCACCAGCAGAGAAGGCGCCGGCCGCTACGAGCAGTACTTC. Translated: CATSREGAGRYEQYF.

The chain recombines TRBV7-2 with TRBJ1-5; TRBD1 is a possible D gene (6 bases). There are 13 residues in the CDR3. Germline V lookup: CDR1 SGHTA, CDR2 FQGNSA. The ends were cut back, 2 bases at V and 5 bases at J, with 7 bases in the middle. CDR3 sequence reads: CASSLRTDQPQHF. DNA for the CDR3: TGTGCCAGCAGCTTACGGACAGATCAGCCCCAGCATTTT.

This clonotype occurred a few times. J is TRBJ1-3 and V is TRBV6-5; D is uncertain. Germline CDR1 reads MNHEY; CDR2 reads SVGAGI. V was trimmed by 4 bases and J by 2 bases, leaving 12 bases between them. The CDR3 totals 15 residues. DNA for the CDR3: TGTGCCAGCAGTTCGTCCCTGACGGCTGGAAACACCATATATTTT. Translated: CASSSSLTAGNTIYF.

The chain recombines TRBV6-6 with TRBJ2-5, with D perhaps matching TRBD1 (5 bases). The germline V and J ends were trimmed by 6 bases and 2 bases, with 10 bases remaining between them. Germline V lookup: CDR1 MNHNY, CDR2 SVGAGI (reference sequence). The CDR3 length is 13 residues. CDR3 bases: TGTGCCAGCAGGGGTGACAGTCAAGAGACCCAGTACTTC. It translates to CASRGDSQETQYF.

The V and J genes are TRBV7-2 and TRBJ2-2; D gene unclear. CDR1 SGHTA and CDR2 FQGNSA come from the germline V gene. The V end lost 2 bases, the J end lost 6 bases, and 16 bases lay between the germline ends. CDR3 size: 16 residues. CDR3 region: CASSLNLDLDSGELFF. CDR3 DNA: TGTGCCAGCAGCTTAAACCTTGACCTCGACTCCGGGGAGCTGTTTTTT.

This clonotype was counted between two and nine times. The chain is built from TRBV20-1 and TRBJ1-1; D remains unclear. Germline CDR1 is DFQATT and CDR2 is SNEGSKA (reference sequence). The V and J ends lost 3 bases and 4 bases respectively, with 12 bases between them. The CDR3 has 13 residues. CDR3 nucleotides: TGCAGTGCTAGCCGGGGAGTGAGCACTGAAGCTTTCTTT. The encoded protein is CSASRGVSTEAFF.

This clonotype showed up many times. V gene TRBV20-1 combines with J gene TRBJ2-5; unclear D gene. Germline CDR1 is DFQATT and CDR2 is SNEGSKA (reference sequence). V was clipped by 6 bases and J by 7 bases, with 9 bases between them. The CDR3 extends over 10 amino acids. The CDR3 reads CSAPAGTQYF. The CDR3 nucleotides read TGCAGTGCCCCGGCCGGGACCCAGTACTTC.

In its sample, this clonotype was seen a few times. The CDR3 reads CASSVEANTGELFF. CDR3 DNA: TGTGCCAGCAGCGTAGAGGCGAACACCGGGGAGCTGTTTTTT. The V gene is TRBV9, the J gene TRBJ2-2; D remains unclear. Trimming took 0 bases from V and 0 from J, leaving 3 bases between them. The CDR3 is 14 residues long. The V gene's germline CDR1 is SGDLS and CDR2 YYNGEE.

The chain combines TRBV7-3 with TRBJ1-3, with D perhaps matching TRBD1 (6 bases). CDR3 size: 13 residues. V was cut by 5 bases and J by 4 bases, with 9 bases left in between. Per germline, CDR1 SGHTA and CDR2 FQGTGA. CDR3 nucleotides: TGTGCCAGCAGCCGGACAGTAGGAAACACCATATATTTT. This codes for CASSRTVGNTIYF.

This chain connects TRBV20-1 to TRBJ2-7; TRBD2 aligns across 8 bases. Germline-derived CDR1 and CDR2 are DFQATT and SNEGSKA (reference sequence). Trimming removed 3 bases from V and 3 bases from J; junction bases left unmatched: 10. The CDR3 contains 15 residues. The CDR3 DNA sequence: TGCAGTGCTAGCCCCGCGAGCGGGGGCCGCTACGAGCAGTACTTC. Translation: CSASPASGGRYEQYF.

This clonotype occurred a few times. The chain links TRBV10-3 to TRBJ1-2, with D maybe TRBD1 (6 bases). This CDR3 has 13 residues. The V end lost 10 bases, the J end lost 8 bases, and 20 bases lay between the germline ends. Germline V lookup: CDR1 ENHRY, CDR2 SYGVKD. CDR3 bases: TGTGCCACCGAGGTCAACTCAAGGGGGGGCTACACCTTC. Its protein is CATEVNSRGGYTF.